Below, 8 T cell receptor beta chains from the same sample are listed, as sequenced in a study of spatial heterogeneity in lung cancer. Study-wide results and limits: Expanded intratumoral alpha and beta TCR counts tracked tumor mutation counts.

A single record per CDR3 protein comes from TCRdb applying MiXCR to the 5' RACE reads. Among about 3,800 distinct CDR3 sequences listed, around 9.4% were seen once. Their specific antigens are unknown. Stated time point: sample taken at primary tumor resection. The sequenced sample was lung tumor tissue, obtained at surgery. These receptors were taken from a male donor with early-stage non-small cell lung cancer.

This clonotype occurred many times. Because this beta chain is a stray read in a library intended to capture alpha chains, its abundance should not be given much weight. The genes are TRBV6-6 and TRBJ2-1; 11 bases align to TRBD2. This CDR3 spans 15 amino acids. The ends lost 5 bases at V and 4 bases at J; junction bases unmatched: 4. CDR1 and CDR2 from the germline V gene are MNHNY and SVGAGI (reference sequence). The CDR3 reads CASSDGTSGYNEQFF. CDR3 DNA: TGTGCCAGCAGTGACGGGACTAGCGGTTACAATGAGCAGTTCTTC.

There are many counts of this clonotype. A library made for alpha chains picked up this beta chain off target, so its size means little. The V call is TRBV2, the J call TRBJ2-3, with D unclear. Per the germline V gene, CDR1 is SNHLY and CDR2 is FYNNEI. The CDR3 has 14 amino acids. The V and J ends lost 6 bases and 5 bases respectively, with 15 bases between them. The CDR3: CASRVQVAQDTQYF. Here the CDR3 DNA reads TGTGCCAGCAGGGTCCAAGTTGCCCAAGATACGCAGTATTTT.

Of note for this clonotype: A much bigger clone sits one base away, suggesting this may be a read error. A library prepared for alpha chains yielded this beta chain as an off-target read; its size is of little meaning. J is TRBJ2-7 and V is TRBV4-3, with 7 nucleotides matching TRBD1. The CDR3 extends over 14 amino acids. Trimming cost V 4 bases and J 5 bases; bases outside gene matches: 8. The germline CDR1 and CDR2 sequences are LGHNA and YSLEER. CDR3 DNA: TGCGCCAGCAGCCTAAACAGGGGCTCGGACGAGCAGTACTTC. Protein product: CASSLNRGSDEQYF.

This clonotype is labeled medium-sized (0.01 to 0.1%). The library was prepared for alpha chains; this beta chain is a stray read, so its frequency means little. The CDR3 DNA is TGTGCCAGCAGCCCCCGAAAGACAGCCCTGAACACTGAAGCTTTCTTT. Its protein product is CASSPRKTALNTEAFF. The V and J genes are TRBV3-1 and TRBJ1-1; possibly TRBD1 for D (5 bases). CDR1 is LGHDT, CDR2 YNNKEL, per germline (reference sequence). The V gene lost 4 bases and the J gene lost 0 bases, with 15 bases spanning the gap. This CDR3 spans 16 amino acids.

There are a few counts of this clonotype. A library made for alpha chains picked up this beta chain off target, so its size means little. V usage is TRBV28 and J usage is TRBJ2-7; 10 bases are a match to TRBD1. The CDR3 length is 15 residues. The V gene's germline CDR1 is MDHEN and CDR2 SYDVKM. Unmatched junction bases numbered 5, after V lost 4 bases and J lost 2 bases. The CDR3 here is CASSSRTGGTYEQYF. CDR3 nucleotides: TGTGCCAGCAGTTCCCGGACAGGGGGGACCTACGAGCAGTACTTC.

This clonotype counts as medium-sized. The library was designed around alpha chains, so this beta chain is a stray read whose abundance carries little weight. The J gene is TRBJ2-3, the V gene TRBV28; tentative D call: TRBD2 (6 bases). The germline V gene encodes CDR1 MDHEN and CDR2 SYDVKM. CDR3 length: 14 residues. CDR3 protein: CASGYITDLDTQYF. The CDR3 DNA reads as TGTGCTAGCGGTTACATCACAGACCTAGATACGCAGTATTTT.

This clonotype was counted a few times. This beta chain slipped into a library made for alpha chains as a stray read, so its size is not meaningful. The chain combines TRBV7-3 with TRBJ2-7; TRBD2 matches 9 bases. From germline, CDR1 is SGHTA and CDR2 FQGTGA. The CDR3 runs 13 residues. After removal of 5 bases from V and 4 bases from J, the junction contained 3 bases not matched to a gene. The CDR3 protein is CASSPAGGYEQYF. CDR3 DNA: TGTGCCAGCAGCCCCGCGGGGGGGTACGAGCAGTACTTC.

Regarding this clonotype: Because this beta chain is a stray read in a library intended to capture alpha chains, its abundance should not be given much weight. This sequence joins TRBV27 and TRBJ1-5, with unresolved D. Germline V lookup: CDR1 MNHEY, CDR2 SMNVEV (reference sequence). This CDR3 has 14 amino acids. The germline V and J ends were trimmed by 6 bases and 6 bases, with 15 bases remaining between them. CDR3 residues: CASSPMGYGQPQHF. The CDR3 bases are TGTGCCAGCAGCCCCATGGGGTACGGTCAGCCCCAGCATTTT.